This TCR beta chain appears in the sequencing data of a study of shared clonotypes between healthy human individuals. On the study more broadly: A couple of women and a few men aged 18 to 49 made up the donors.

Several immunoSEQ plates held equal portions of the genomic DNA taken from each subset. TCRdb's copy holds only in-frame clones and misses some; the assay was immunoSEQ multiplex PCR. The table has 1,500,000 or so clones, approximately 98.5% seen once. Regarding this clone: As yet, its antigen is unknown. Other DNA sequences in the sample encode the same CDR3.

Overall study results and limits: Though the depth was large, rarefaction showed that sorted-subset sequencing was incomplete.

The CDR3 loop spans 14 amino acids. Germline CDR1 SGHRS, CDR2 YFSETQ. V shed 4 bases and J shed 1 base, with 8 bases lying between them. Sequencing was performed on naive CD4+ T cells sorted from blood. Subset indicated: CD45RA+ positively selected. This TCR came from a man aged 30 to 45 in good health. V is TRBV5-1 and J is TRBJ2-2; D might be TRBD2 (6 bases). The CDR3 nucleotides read TGCGCCAGCAGCCCCGGGGGGAACACCGGGGAGCTGTTTTTT. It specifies CASSPGGNTGELFF.